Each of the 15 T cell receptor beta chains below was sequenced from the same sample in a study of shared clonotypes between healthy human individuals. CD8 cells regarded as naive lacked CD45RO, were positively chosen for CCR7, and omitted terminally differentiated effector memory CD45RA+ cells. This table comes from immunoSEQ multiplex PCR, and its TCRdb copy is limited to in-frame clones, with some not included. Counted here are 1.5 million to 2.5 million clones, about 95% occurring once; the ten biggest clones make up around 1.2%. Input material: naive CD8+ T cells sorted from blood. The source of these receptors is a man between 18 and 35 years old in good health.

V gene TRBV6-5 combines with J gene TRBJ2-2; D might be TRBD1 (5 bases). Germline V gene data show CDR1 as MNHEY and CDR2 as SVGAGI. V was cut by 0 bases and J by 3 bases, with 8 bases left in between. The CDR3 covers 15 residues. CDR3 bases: TGTGCCAGCAGTTACTCGACAGACCACACCGGGGAGCTGTTTTTT. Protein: CASSYSTDHTGELFF.

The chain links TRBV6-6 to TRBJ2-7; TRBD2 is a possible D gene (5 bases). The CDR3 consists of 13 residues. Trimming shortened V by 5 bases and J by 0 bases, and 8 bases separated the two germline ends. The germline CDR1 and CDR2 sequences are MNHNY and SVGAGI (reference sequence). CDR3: CASSGGLSYEQYF. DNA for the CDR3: TGTGCCAGCAGTGGCGGGCTCTCCTACGAGCAGTACTTC.

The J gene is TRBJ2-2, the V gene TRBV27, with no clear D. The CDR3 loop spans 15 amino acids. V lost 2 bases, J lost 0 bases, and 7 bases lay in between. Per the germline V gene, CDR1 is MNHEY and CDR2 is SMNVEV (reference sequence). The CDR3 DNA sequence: TGTGCCAGCAGTTTAGTGCGGACGAACACCGGGGAGCTGTTTTTT. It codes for CASSLVRTNTGELFF.

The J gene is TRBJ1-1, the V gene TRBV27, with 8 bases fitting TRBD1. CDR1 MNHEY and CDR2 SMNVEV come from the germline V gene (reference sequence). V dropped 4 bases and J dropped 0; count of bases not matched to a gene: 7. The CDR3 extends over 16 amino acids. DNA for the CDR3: TGTGCCAGCAGTTCGGCAGGGGGCGCGCTGAACACTGAAGCTTTCTTT. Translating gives CASSSAGGALNTEAFF.

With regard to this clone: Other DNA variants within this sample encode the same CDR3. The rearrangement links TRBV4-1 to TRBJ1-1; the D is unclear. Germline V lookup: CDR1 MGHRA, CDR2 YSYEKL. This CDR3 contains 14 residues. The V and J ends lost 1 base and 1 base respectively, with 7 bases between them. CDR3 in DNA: TGCGCCAGCAGCCAAGTTCAAGGGAACACTGAAGCTTTCTTT. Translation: CASSQVQGNTEAFF.

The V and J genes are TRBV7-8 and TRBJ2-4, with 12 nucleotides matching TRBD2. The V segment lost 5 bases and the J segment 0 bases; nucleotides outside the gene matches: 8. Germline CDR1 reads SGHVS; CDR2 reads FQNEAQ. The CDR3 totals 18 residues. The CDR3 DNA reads TGTGCCAGCAGCCCCGGGACTAGCGGGTCCATAGCCAAAAACATTCAGTACTTC. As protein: CASSPGTSGSIAKNIQYF.

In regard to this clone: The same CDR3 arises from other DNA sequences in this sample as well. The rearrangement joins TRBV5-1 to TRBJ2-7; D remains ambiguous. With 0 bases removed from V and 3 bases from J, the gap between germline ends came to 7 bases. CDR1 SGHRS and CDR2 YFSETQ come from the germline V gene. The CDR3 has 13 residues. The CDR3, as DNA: TGCGCCAGCAGCTTGGATCCTAGCTACGAGCAGTACTTC. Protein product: CASSLDPSYEQYF.

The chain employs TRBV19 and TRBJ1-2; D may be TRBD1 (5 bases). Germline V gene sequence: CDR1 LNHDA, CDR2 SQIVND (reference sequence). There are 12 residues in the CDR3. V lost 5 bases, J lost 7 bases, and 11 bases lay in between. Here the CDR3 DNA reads TGTGCCAGTAGTGAGACAGCGGTTGGCTACACCTTC. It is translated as CASSETAVGYTF.

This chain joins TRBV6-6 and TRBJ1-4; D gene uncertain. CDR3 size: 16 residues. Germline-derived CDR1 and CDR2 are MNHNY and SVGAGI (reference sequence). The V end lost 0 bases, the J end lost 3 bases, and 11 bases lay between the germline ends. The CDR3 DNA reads TGTGCCAGCAGTTACTCTGTTGGTCCGCCTAATGAAAAACTGTTTTTT. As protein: CASSYSVGPPNEKLFF.

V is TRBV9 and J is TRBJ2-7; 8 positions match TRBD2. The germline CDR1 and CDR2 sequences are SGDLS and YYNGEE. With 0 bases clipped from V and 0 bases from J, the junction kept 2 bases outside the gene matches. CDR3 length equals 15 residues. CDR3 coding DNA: TGTGCCAGCAGCGTAGATAGCGGGGCCTCCTACGAGCAGTACTTC. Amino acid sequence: CASSVDSGASYEQYF.

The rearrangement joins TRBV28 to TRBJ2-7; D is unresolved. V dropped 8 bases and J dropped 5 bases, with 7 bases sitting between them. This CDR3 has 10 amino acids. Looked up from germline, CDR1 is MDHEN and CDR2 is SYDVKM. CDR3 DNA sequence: TGTGCCAGCGGAAAGAACGAGCAGTACTTC. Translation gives CASGKNEQYF.

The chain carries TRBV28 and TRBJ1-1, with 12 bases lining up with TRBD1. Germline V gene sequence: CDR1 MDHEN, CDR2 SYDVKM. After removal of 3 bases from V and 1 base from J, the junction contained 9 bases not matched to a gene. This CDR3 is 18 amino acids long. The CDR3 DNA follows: TGTGCCAGCAGTTTTCGGGACAGGGGGCGAGTCGGGAACACTGAAGCTTTCTTT. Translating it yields CASSFRDRGRVGNTEAFF.

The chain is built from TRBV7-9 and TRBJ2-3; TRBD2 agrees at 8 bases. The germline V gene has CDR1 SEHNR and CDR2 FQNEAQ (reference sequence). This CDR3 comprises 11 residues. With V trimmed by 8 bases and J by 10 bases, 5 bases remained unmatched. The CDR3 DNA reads TGTGCCAGCGCGGGAGGCGATGCGCAGTATTTT. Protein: CASAGGDAQYF.

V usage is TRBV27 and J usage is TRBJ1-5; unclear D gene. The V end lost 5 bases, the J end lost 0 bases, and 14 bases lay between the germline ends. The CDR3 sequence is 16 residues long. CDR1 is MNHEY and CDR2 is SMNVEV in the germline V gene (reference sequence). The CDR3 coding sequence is TGTGCCAGCAGTCCAAAGACACTTTATAGCAATCAGCCCCAGCATTTT. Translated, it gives CASSPKTLYSNQPQHF.

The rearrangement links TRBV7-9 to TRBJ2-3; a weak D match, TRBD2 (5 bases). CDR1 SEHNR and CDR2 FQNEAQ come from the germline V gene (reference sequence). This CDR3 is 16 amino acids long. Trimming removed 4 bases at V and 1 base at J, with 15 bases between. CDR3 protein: CASSSLSGPGTDTQYF. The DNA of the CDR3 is TGTGCCAGCAGCTCCCTAAGCGGCCCAGGCACAGATACGCAGTATTTT.